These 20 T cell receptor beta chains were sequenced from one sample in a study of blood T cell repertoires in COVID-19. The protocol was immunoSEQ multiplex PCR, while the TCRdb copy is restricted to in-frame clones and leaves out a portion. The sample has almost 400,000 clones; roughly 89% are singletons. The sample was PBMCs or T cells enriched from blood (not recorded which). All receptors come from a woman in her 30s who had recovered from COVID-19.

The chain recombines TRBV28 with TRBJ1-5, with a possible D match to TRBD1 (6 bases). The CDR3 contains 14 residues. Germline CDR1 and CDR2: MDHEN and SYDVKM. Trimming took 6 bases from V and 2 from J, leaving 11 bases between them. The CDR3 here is CASRQGARNQPQHF. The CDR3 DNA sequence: TGTGCCAGCAGACAGGGAGCGCGCAATCAGCCCCAGCATTTT.

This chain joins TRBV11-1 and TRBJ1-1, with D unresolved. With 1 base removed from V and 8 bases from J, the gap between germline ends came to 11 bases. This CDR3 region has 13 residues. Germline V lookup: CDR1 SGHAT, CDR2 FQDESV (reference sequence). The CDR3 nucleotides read TGTGCCAGCAGCTTAGATGGCCCTTCGGAAGCTTTCTTT. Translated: CASSLDGPSEAFF.

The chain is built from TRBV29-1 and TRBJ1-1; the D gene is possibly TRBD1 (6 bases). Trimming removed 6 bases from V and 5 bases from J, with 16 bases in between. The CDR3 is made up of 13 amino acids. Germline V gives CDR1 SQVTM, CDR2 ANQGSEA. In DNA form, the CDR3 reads TGCAGCGTCCGGGGGGGGCGTGGAACTGAAGCTTTCTTT. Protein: CSVRGGRGTEAFF.

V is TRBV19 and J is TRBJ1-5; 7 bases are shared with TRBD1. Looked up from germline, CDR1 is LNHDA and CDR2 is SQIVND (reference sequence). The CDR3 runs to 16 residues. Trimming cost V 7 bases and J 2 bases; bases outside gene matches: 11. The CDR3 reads CASTRAEDRGNQPQHF. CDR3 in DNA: TGTGCCAGTACCCGCGCCGAAGACAGGGGCAATCAGCCCCAGCATTTT.

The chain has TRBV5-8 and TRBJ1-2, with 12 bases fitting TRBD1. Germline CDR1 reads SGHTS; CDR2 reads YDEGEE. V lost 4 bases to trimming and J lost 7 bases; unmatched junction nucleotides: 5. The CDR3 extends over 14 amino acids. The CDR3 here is CASSRDRGPGGYTF. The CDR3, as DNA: TGTGCCAGCAGCCGGGACAGGGGGCCGGGTGGCTACACCTTC. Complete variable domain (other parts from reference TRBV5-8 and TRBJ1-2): EAGVTQSPTHLIKTRGQQATLRCSPISGHTSVYWYQQALGLGLQFLLWYDEGEERNRGNFPPRFSGRQFPNYSSELNVNALELEDSALYLCASSRDRGPGGYTFGSGTRLTVV.

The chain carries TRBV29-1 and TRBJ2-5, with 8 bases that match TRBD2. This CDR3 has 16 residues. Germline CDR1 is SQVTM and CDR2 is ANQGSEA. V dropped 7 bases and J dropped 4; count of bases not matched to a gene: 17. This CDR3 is CSAGALAGTKIETQYF. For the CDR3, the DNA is TGCAGCGCCGGCGCGCTAGCGGGCACCAAGATAGAGACCCAGTACTTC.

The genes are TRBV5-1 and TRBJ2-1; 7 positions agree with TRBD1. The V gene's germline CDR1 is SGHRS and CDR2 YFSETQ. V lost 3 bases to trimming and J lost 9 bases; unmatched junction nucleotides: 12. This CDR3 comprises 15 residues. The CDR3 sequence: CASSSMTGSAGEQFF. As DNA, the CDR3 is TGCGCCAGCAGCTCTATGACAGGGTCTGCAGGTGAGCAGTTCTTC.

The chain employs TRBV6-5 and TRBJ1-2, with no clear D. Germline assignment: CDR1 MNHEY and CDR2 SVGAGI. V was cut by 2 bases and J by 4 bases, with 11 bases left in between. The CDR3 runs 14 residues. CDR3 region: CASSYGPPLYGYTF. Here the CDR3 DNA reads TGTGCCAGCAGTTACGGGCCGCCGCTCTATGGCTACACCTTC.

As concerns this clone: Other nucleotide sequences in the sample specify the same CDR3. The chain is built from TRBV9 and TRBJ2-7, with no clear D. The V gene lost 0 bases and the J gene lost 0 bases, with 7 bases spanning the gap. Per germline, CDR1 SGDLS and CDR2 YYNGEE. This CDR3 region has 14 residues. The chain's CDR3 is CASSVGSSSYEQYF. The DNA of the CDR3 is TGTGCCAGCAGCGTAGGGAGTAGCTCCTACGAGCAGTACTTC.

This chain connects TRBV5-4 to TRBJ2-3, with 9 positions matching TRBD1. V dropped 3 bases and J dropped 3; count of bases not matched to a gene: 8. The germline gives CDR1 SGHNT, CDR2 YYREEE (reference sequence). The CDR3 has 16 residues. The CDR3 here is CASSSGTGFLTDTQYF. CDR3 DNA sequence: TGTGCCAGCAGCTCCGGGACAGGGTTTTTAACAGATACGCAGTATTTT. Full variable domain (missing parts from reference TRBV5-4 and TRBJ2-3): ETGVTQSPTHLIKTRGQQVTLRCSSQSGHNTVSWYQQALGQGPQFIFQYYREEENGRGNFPPRFSGLQFPNYSSELNVNALELDDSALYLCASSSGTGFLTDTQYFGPGTRLTVL.

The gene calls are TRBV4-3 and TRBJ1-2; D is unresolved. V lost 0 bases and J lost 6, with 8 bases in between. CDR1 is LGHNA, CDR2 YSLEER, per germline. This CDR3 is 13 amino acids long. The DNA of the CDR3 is TGCGCCAGCAGCCAAGATGTAGCTAATGGCTACACCTTC. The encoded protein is CASSQDVANGYTF.

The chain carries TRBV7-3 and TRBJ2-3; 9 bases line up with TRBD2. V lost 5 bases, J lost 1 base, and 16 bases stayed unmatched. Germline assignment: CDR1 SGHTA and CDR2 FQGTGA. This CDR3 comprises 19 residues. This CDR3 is CASSPFGAGGSGGTDTQYF. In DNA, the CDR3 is TGTGCCAGCAGCCCGTTTGGAGCGGGGGGCTCCGGGGGCACAGATACGCAGTATTTT.

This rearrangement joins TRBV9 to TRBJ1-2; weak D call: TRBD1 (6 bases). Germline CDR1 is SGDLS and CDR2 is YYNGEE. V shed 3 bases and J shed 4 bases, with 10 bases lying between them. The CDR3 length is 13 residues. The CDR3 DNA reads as TGTGCCAGCAGCGGCAGGGGTGGCTATGGCTACACCTTC. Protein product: CASSGRGGYGYTF.

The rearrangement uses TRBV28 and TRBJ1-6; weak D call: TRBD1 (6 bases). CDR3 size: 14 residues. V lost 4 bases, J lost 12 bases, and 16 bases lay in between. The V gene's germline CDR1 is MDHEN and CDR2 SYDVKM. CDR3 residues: CASSSGQRPQPLHF. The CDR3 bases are TGTGCCAGCAGTTCAGGACAGAGACCTCAACCCCTCCACTTT.

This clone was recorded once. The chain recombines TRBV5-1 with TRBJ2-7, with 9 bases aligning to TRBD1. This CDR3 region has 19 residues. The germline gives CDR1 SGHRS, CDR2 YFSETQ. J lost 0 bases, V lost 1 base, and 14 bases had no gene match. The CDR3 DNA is TGCGCCAGCAGCTTGAGAGCGGGACAGGGTAGCCACCACTCCTACGAGCAGTACTTC. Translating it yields CASSLRAGQGSHHSYEQYF.

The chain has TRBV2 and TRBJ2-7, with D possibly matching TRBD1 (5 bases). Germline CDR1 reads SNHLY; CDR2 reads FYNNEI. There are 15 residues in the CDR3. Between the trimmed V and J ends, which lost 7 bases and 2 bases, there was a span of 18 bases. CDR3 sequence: CASMPPRTLTYEQYF. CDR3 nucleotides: TGTGCCAGCATGCCCCCGCGGACATTGACCTACGAGCAGTACTTC. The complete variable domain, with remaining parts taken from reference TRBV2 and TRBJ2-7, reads EPEVTQTPSHQVTQMGQEVILRCVPISNHLYFYWYRQILGQKVEFLVSFYNNEISEKSEIFDDQFSVERPDGSNFTLKIRSTKLEDSAMYFCASMPPRTLTYEQYFGPGTRLTVT.

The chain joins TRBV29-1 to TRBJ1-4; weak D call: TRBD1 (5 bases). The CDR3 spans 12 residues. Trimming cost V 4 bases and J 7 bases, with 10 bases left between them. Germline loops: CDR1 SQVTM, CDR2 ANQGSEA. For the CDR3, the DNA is TGCAGCGTTGCAGGGACTGGTGAAAAACTGTTTTTT. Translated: CSVAGTGEKLFF.

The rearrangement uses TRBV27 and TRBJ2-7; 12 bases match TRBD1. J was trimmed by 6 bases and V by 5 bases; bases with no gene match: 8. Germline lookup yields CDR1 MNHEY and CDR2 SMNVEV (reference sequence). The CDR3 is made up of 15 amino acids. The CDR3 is CASSSPGQGAGEQYF. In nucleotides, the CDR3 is TGTGCCAGCAGTAGTCCGGGACAGGGGGCAGGCGAGCAGTACTTC.

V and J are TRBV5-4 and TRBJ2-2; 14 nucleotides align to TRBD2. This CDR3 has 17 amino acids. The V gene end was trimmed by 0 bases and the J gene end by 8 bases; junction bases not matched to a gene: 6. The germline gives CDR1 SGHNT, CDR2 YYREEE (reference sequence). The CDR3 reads CASSLAPRTSGRGELFF. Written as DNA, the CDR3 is TGTGCCAGCAGCTTGGCGCCCCGGACTAGCGGGAGGGGGGAGCTGTTTTTT.

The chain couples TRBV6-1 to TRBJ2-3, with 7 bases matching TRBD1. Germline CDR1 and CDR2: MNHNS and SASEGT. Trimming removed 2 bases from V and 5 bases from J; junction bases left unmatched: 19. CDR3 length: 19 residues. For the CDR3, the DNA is TGTGCCAGCAGTGAATTTGCGTTCAAACGGGACAGCTATTTAGATACGCAGTATTTT. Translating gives CASSEFAFKRDSYLDTQYF.